The 17 T cell receptor beta chains presented below share a single source sample, sequenced in a study of T-cell memory formation after mild COVID-19. One entry per CDR3 protein results from TCRdb running MiXCR on the 5' RACE reads. The data show approximately 82,000 distinct CDR3 sequences, roughly 13% seen once. The sample taken for sequencing was PBMCs or a T cell subset sorted from them (not recorded which). The receptors originated from a man aged 18 to 29 who had mild COVID-19 (a few samples of this study predate the infection). Cell type and time point are not known.

The sample holds a few counts of this clonotype. The genes are TRBV27 and TRBJ2-7; D is perhaps TRBD2 (6 bases). V lost 6 bases to trimming and J lost 7 bases, with 16 bases between them. Per the germline V gene, CDR1 is MNHEY and CDR2 is SMNVEV (reference sequence). There are 13 residues in the CDR3. This CDR3 is CASSSLGTYEQYF. As DNA, the CDR3 is TGTGCCAGCAGCTCGCTCGGGACTTATGAGCAGTACTTC.

This chain joins TRBV5-5 and TRBJ1-5; TRBD1 aligns across 11 bases. Germline lookup yields CDR1 SGHKS and CDR2 YYEKEE (reference sequence). V lost 4 bases to trimming and J lost 1 base; unmatched junction nucleotides: 1. The CDR3 length is 15 residues. Here the CDR3 DNA reads TGTGCCAGCAGCCGGACAGGGGGCAGCAATCAGCCCCAGCATTTT. Its translation is CASSRTGGSNQPQHF.

CDR3 nucleotides: TGCGCCAGCAGCCAAGAAGTGGTAGGGCCCTACGAGCAGTACTTC. Translating gives CASSQEVVGPYEQYF. V usage is TRBV4-3 and J usage is TRBJ2-7; D is unresolved. The CDR3 runs 15 residues. V lost 0 bases to trimming and J lost 2 bases, with 11 bases between them. Germline CDR1 reads LGHNA; CDR2 reads YSLEER.

This clonotype has just a few counts. The rearrangement uses TRBV6-2 or TRBV6-3 and TRBJ2-2; D ambiguous. CDR1 MNHEY and CDR2 SVGEGT come from the germline V gene. Trimming removed 10 bases from V and 0 bases from J, with 9 bases in between. This CDR3 contains 13 residues. Here the CDR3 DNA reads TGTGCCATTGGGGTCGCGAACACCGGGGAGCTGTTTTTT. Encoded protein: CAIGVANTGELFF.

In its sample, this clonotype was seen a few times. The gene calls are TRBV6-2 or TRBV6-3 and TRBJ2-7; D ambiguous. Trimming took off 0 bases at V and 3 bases at J, with 15 bases between the two ends. Germline assignment: CDR1 MNHEY and CDR2 SVGEGT. This CDR3 spans 16 amino acids. The CDR3 bases are TGTGCCAGCAGTTACTCGACGGATGGCGGAGACTACGAGCAGTACTTC. Translation gives CASSYSTDGGDYEQYF.

The sample holds a few counts of this clonotype. The J gene is TRBJ1-1, the V gene TRBV7-9; no reliable D call. This CDR3 region has 16 residues. Germline V gene lookup returns CDR1 SEHNR and CDR2 FQNEAQ (reference sequence). The V end was cut by 6 bases, the J end by 0 bases, with 17 bases between. The DNA of the CDR3 is TGTGCCAGCAGTCCCTCTATCGTCAGCATGAACACTGAAGCTTTCTTT. Translating it yields CASSPSIVSMNTEAFF.

This clonotype was seen a handful of times. This sequence joins TRBV4-3 and TRBJ1-6; the match to TRBD1 covers 9 bases. Germline V gene data show CDR1 as LGHNA and CDR2 as YSLEER. V dropped 0 bases and J dropped 7; count of bases not matched to a gene: 4. The length of the CDR3 is 16 residues. CDR3 protein: CASSQELGTGNSPLHF. CDR3 coding DNA: TGCGCCAGCAGCCAAGAGCTGGGGACAGGGAATTCACCCCTCCACTTT.

The chain combines TRBV7-9 with TRBJ2-7; a possible D gene is TRBD1 (6 bases). This CDR3 has 13 residues. The germline gives CDR1 SEHNR, CDR2 FQNEAQ (reference sequence). V was pared by 5 bases and J by 0 bases, with 8 bases between. For the CDR3, the DNA is TGTGCCAGCAGCGACAGGAGCTCCTACGAGCAGTACGTC. It specifies CASSDRSSYEQYV.

A few counts support this clonotype. The chain carries TRBV29-1 and TRBJ2-2; the D gene is possibly TRBD1 (7 bases). V was shortened by 4 bases and J by 7 bases, with 19 bases between the two germline ends. This CDR3 contains 15 residues. Germline V lookup: CDR1 SQVTM, CDR2 ANQGSEA. The CDR3 nucleotides read TGCAGCGTTGGTCTTAAGGAGGGGGCTGGCGGGGAGCTGTTTTTT. This translates into CSVGLKEGAGGELFF.

This clonotype occurred a few times. The V call is TRBV6-2 or TRBV6-3, the J call TRBJ1-1, with 8 bases that match TRBD1. Germline V gene lookup returns CDR1 MNHEY and CDR2 SVGEGT. The CDR3 is 15 residues long. V gave up 8 bases and J gave up 1 base; unmatched junction bases: 9. The CDR3 is CASFRGRGANTEAFF. The CDR3 nucleotides read TGTGCCAGCTTCAGGGGGCGCGGGGCGAACACTGAAGCTTTCTTT.

The chain combines TRBV7-8 with TRBJ2-1; TRBD2 matches at 10 bases. Trimming removed 5 bases from V and 4 bases from J; junction bases left unmatched: 8. The germline V gene has CDR1 SGHVS and CDR2 FQNEAQ. CDR3 length equals 16 residues. The DNA for the CDR3 is TGTGCCAGCAGCCTGGCTAGCGGGGGACCTTACAATGAGCAGTTCTTC. It yields the protein CASSLASGGPYNEQFF. The variable domain in full, completed from reference TRBV7-8 and TRBJ2-1, reads GAGVSQSPRYKVAKRGQDVALRCDPISGHVSLFWYQQALGQGPEFLTYFQNEAQLDKSGLPSDRFFAERPEGSVSTLKIQRTQQEDSAVYLCASSLASGGPYNEQFFGPGTRLTVL.

The V gene is TRBV5-1, the J gene TRBJ1-1; D not resolved. Germline V gives CDR1 SGHRS, CDR2 YFSETQ. The V end was cut by 4 bases, the J end by 0 bases, with 13 bases between. There are 15 residues in the CDR3. CDR3 coding DNA: TGCGCCAGCAGCCCTTACAGAGTACTGAACACTGAAGCTTTCTTT. Amino acid sequence: CASSPYRVLNTEAFF.

This clonotype came up a few times. The chain employs TRBV6-2 or TRBV6-3 and TRBJ2-4; TRBD1 aligns across 8 bases. This CDR3 has 15 residues. Germline CDR1 MNHEY, CDR2 SVGEGT. The V and J ends lost 4 bases and 5 bases, in that order; junction bases with no gene match: 7. Here the CDR3 DNA reads TGTGCCAGCAGTTTGTGGAACAGGGGGGAAAACATTCAGTACTTC. Its translation: CASSLWNRGENIQYF.

This chain connects TRBV4-1 to TRBJ2-5; no definite D call. The CDR3 sequence is 14 residues long. Germline V gene data show CDR1 as MGHRA and CDR2 as YSYEKL. Between the trimmed V and J ends, which lost 4 bases and 5 bases, there was a span of 14 bases. The CDR3 bases are TGCGCCAGCAGCCCCCGTGGGGTAGAGGAGACCCAGTACTTC. Translated, it gives CASSPRGVEETQYF.

This clonotype was picked up many times. The chain is built from TRBV12-3 or TRBV12-4 and TRBJ2-3; D gene ambiguous. Trimming took off 6 bases at V and 4 bases at J, with 8 bases between the two ends. CDR3 length equals 12 residues. The CDR3 nucleotides are TGTGCCAGCAGCTCGGACGCAGATACGCAGTATTTT. As protein: CASSSDADTQYF.

V usage is TRBV9 and J usage is TRBJ2-5; D gene ambiguous. V lost 3 bases, J lost 2 bases, and 14 bases lay in between. Germline CDR1 reads SGDLS; CDR2 reads YYNGEE. The CDR3 is 15 residues long. The CDR3 bases are TGTGCCAGCAGCGAGAGAGCATGGCAGCAAGAGACCCAGTACTTC. Translating it yields CASSERAWQQETQYF.

The chain joins TRBV20-1 to TRBJ1-6, with 7 bases matching TRBD1. Trimming removed 6 bases from V and 4 bases from J; junction bases left unmatched: 9. CDR1 and CDR2 (germline): DFQATT, SNEGSKA (reference sequence). This CDR3 region has 15 residues. In DNA form, the CDR3 reads TGCAGTGCACCCCCTCCGGGACAGTATAATTCACCCCTCCACTTT. It encodes CSAPPPGQYNSPLHF.